This TCR beta chain was obtained from a study of blood T cell repertoires in COVID-19 (dated by TCRdb to 2020 to 2021). As for the study more broadly: Collaborator samples came from the United States, Italy and Spain and covered acute and convalescent phases of COVID-19. Where HLA class I and class II types were available, the types were taken from metadata supplied by the sample provider, not from assay-based typing. Deeply sampled blood TCRbeta repertoires from subjects exposed to, actively infected with, or recovered from COVID-19 were included in the dataset. The repertoires were released in a freely available public database intended as a resource for research on the immune response to SARS-CoV-2. The sample metadata nearly always contained a de-identified subject ID, COVID-19 status, age in years and sex. The samples were drawn from two sources: the first 160 participants of the ongoing ImmuneRACE study, and 1,200 or so subjects contributed by 6 global collaborators. The prospective study material was composed of cDNA or gDNA derived from T cells, B-cell-depleted T cells, or PBMCs.

CDR1 and CDR2 (MNHEY, SMNVEV) derive from the germline V gene (reference sequence). The CDR3 numbers 16 residues from cysteine through phenylalanine. Just CDR3 DNA is preserved here, 48 bases in frame from base 1. Trimming removed 6 bases from V and 4 bases from J; the gene matches leave 12 bases unexplained. TCRbeta CDR3 regions were amplified from genomic DNA using the immunoSEQ Assay, a bias-controlled multiplex PCR. Concerning the study's data processing: The number of nucleated cells in each sample was estimated by amplification of reference gene primers within the assay. Sequence reads were collapsed and filtered to measure the absolute abundance of every unique TCRbeta CDR3 rearrangement. Productive Simpson clonality was computed per sample as the square root of Simpson's diversity index over productive rearrangements. TCRdb retrieved this table from immuneACCESS and kept in-frame rearrangements only. Not all clones are present; in checked studies, unresolved V genes account for under half, and no reason is known for the remainder. V and J calls and clone size are given by that table; D and trimming were obtained from the DNA. Across this sample there are about 56,000 clones, with 88% seen only once. Around 3.5% of the sample comes from the top ten.

Points the paper makes about the study in general: How much clinical and demographic metadata was included differed by source and by participant, and the metadata was provided uncurated.

Concerning this clone itself: The antigen it recognizes is unknown. Base-call qualities are not available, and no considerably larger clone is one nucleotide away.

The collaborating institutions used their own protocols to collect whole blood in K2EDTA tubes. For TCRbeta analysis, collaborator samples were shipped as frozen whole blood, as isolated PBMCs, or as DNA extracted from either sample type. The source of this sequence is a man in his fifties with active COVID-19. The sequenced sample consisted of peripheral blood. The rearranged segments are TRBV27 and TRBJ1-2; the junction holds 9 bases that match TRBD1. The DNA sequence is as follows: TGTGCCAGCAGGGGGCTTCGGGACAGGGCTATCTATGGCTACACCTTC. It translates as CASRGLRDRAIYGYTF.